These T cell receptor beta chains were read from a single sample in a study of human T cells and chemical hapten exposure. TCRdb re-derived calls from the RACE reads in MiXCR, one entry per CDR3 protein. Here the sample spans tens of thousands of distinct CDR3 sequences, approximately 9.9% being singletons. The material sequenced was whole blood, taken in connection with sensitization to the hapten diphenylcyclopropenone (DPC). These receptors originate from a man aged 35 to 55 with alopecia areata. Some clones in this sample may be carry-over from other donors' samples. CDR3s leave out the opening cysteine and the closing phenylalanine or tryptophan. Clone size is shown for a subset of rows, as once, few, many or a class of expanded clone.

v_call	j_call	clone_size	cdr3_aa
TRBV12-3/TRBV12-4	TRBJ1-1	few	ASSPSWTEAF
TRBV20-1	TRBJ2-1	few	SAGVLAGVGEQF
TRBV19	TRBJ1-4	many	ASRTNEKLF
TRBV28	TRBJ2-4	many	ASSNTGSLAKNIQY
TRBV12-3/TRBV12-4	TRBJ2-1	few	ASSATGGASGSHNEQF
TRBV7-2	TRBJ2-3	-	ASSPVGLTDTQY
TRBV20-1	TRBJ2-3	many	SARVPSSTDTQY
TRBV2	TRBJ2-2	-	ASSEATLTGELF
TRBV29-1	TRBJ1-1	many	SVLRLEAF
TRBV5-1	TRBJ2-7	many	ASSETSGRGEQY
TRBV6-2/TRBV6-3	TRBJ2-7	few	ASSYRQGRNPEQY
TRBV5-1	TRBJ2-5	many	ASSGRAGGETQY
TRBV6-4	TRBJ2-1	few	ASSDFGSLADEQF
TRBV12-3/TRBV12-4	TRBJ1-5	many	ASSQRTGNQPQH
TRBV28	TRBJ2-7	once	ASSLDGATRGEQY
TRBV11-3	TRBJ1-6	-	ASSVTTNSPLH
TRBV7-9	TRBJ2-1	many	ASSTAGLDNEQF
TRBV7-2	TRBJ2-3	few	ASSRAGTLTDTQY
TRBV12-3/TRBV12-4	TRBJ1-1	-	ASSLSGGNTEAF
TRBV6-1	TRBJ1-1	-	ASRPGHTNTEAF
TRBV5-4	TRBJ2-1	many	ASSPEQGSLNNEQF
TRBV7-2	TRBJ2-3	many	ASSLANPSTDTQY
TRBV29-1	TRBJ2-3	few	SVAIPKSPDTQY
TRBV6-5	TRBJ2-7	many	ASSPAALGYEQY
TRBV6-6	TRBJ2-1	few	ASSYGQATYNEQF
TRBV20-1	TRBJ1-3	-	SADEQGTGNTIY
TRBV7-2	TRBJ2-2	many	ASSPRIGLAGTNTGELF
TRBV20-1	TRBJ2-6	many	SAIKGAGANVLT
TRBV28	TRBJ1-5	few	ASSSGISNQPQH
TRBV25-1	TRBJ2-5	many	ASSVKETQY
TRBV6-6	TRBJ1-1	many	ASSYPPANTEAF
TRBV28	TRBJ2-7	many	ASNSGTREEQY
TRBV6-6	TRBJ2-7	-	ASSYTRYYEQY
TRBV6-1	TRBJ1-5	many	ASRGQGKQPQH
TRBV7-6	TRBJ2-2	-	ASSLVSAVNTGELF
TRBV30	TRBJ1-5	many	AWSAGTSNQPQH
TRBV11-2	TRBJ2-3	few	ASSSQDYPTDTQY
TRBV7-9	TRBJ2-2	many	ASSPYTGELF
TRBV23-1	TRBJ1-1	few	ASSQFCGTLNEAF
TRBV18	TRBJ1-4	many	ASSPARGRFYNEKLF
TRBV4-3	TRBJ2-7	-	ASSPGYSYEQY
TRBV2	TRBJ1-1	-	ASRAPKDEAF
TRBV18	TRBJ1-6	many	ASSPLPLRDRVRLNSPLH
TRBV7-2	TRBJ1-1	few	ASSTRGGQGVTEAF
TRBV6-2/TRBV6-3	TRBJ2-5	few	ASSPHQSSYQETQY
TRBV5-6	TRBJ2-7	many	ASSETSGGSYEQY
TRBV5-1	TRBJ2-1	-	ASSVAGTKTNNEQF
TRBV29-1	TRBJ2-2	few	SVELGSGELF